This T cell receptor beta chain was obtained from a study of tumor-infiltrating lymphocytes in primary liver carcinoma. Study findings and constraints: Researchers did not compare CD4+ and CD8+ repertoires, as samples were bulk unsorted.

Starting from around 510 ng of total RNA, TCR beta cDNA was produced with a primer in the constant region. What produced the TCR beta libraries was three nested multiplex PCR rounds using slightly modified ARM-PCR. Primers for the first two PCR rounds were TRBV1-TRBV30 forward primers and a C-beta reverse primer (approximately 10 cycles per round). TCRdb itself ran the multiplex PCR reads through MiXCR, one entry per CDR3 protein. This table has hundreds of thousands of distinct CDR3 sequences, 50% to 75% appearing once. Germline DNA was extracted too, while blood RNA derived from unsorted whole blood. CDR3 size: 15 residues. J lost 6 bases, V lost 2 bases, and 6 bases had no gene match. This clonotype was observed a handful of times. Its target is not known.

This TCR came from a woman aged 25-40 years with primary liver carcinoma and hepatitis B virus infection. Source material: peripheral blood. This chain uses TRBV12-3 or TRBV12-4 with TRBJ2-2, with 7 bases fitting TRBD2. CDR3 sequence: CASSLKTSTAGELFF. CDR3 bases: TGTGCCAGCAGTTTAAAGACTAGCACGGCCGGGGAGCTGTTTTTT.